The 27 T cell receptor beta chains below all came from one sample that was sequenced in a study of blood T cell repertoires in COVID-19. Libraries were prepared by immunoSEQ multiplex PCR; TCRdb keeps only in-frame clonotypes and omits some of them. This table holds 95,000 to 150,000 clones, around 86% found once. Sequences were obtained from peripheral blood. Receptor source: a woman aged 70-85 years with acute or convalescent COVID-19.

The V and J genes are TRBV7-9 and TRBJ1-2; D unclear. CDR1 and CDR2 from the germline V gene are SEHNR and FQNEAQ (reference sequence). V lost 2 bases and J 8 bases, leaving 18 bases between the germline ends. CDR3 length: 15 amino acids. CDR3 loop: CASSLPGLNSKGYTF. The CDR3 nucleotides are TGTGCCAGCAGCTTACCCGGACTCAACTCGAAAGGCTACACCTTC.

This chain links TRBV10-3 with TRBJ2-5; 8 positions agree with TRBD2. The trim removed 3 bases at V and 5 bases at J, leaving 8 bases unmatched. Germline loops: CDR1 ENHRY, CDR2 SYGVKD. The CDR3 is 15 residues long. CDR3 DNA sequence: TGTGCCATCAGTGATAGTCGGTCTAGCGGGGAGACCCAGTACTTC. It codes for CAISDSRSSGETQYF.

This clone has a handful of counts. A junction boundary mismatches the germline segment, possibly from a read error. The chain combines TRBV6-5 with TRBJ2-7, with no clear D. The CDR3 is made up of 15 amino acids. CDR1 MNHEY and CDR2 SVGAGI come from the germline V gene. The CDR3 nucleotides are TGTGCCAGCACTTACGACTTAACCCACCTGTACGAGCAGTACTTC. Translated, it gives CASTYDLTHLYEQYF.

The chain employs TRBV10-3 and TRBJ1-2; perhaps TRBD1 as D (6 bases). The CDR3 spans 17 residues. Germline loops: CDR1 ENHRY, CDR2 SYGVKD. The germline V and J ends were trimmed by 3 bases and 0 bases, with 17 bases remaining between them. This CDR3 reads CAISDVVGTNANYGYTF. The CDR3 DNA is TGTGCCATCAGTGACGTCGTAGGGACAAACGCTAACTATGGCTACACCTTC.

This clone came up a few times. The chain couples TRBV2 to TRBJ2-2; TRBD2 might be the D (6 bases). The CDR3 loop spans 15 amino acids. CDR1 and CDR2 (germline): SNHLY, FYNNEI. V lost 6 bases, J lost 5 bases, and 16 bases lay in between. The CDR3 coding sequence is TGTGCCAGCAGCTCTTCTTGGAGGGGAACCGGGGAGCTGTTTTTT. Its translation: CASSSSWRGTGELFF.

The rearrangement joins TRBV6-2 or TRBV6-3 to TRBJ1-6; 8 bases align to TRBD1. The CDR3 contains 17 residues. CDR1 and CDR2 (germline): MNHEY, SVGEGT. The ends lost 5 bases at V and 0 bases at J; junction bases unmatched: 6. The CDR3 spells CASSGTTGGSYNSPLHF. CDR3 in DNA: TGTGCCAGCAGTGGAACAACAGGGGGCTCCTATAATTCACCCCTCCACTTT.

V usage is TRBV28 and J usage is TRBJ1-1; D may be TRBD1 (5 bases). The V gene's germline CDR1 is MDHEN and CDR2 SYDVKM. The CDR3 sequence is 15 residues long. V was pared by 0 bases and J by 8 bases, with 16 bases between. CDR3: CASSLWRGAGREAFF. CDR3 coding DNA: TGTGCCAGCAGTTTATGGAGGGGAGCGGGACGAGAAGCTTTCTTT.

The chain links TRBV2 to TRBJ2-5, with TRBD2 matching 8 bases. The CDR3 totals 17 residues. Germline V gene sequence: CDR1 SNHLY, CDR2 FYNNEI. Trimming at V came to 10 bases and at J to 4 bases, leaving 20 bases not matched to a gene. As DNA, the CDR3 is TGTGCCACCCGACGGGGGGGGGCAGAGTTAGGTGTAGAGACCCAGTACTTC. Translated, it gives CATRRGGAELGVETQYF.

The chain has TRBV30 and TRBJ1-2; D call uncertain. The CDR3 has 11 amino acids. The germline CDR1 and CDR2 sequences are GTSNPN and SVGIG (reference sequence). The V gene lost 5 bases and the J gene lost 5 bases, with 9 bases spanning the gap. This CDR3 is CAWVTGYGYTF. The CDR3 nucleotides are TGTGCCTGGGTGACGGGTTATGGCTACACCTTC.

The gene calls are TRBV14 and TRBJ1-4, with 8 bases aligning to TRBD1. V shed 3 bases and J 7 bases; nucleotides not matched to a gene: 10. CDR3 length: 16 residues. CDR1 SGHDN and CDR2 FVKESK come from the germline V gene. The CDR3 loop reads CASSHRFQGAGEKLFF. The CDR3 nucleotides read TGTGCCAGCAGCCACCGTTTCCAGGGGGCGGGTGAAAAACTGTTTTTT.

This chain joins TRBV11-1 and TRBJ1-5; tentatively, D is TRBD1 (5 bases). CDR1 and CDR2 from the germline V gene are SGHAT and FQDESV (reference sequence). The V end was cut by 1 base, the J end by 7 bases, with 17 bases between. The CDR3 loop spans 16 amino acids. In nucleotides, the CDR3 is TGTGCCAGCAGCTTAGGGTTCGGGGGGAGGAAGCAGCCCCAGCATTTT. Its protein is CASSLGFGGRKQPQHF.

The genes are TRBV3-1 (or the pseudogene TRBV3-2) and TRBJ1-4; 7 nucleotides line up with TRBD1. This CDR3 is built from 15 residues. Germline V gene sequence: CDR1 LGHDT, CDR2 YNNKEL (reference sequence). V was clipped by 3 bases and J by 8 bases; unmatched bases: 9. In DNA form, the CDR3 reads TGTGCCAGCAGCCAGCAACAGGGGATCGGCGAAAAACTGTTTTTT. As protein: CASSQQQGIGEKLFF.

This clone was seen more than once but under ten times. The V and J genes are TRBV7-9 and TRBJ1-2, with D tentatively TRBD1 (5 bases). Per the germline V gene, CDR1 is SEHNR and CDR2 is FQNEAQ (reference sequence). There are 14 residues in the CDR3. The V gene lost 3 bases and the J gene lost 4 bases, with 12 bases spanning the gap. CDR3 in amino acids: CASSFKQGSYGYTF. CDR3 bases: TGTGCCAGCAGCTTTAAGCAGGGTAGCTATGGCTACACCTTC.

For the CDR3, the DNA is TGTGCCAGTACCGATGGGACAGGAGAAGAGACCCAGTACTTC. Translating it yields CASTDGTGEETQYF. This chain connects TRBV19 to TRBJ2-5, with 8 nucleotides matching TRBD1. The CDR3 has 14 amino acids. Trimming removed 7 bases from V and 3 bases from J; junction bases left unmatched: 7. CDR1 and CDR2 (germline): LNHDA, SQIVND (reference sequence).

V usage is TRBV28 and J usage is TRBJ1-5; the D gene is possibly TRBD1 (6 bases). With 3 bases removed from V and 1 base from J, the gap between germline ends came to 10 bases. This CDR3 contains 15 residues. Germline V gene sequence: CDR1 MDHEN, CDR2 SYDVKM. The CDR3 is CASSFQQGSNQPQHF. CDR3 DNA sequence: TGTGCCAGCAGTTTTCAGCAGGGGAGCAATCAGCCCCAGCATTTT.

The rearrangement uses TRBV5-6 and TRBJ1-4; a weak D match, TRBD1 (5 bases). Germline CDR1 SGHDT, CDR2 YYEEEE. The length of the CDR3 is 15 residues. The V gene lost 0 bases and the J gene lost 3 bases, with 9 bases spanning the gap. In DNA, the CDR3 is TGTGCCAGCAGCTTGGGATGGGGCCCTAATGAAAAACTGTTTTTT. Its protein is CASSLGWGPNEKLFF. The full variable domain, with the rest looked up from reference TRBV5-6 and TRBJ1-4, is DAGVTQSPTHLIKTRGQQVTLRCSPKSGHDTVSWYQQALGQGPQFIFQYYEEEERQRGNFPDRFSGHQFPNYSSELNVNALLLGDSALYLCASSLGWGPNEKLFFGSGTQLSVL.

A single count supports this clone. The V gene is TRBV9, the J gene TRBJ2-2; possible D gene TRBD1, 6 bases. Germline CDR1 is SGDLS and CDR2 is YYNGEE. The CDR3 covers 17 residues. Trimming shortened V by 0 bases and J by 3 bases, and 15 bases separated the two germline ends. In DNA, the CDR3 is TGTGCCAGCAGCGTAGCGGGGTTGAGGGGGTACACCGGGGAGCTGTTTTTT. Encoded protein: CASSVAGLRGYTGELFF.

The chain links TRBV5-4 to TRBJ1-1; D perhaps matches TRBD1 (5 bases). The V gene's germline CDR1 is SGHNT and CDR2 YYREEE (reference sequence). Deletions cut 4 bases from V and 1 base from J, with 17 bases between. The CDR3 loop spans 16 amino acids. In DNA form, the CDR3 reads TGTGCCAGCAGCCCCAGGGCCTTTTCCGAGAACACTGAAGCTTTCTTT. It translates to CASSPRAFSENTEAFF. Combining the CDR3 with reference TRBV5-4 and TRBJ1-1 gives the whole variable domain ETGVTQSPTHLIKTRGQQVTLRCSSQSGHNTVSWYQQALGQGPQFIFQYYREEENGRGNFPPRFSGLQFPNYSSELNVNALELDDSALYLCASSPRAFSENTEAFFGQGTRLTVV.

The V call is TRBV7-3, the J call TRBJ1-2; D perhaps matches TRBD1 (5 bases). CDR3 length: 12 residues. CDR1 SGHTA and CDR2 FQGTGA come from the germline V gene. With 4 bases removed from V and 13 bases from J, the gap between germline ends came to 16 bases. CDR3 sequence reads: CASSSRARAFTF. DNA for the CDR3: TGTGCCAGCAGCTCCCGCGCCAGGGCATTCACCTTC.

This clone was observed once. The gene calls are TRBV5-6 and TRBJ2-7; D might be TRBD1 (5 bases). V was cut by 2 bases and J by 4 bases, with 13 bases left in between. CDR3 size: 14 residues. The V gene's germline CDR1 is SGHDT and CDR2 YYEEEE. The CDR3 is CASSFEQASYEQYF. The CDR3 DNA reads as TGTGCCAGCAGCTTCGAACAGGCTTCATACGAGCAGTACTTC.

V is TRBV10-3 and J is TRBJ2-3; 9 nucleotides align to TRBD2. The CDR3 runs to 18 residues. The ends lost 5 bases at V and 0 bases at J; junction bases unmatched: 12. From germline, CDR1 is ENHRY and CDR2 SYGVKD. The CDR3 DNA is TGTGCCATCAGTCTCTGGGGTAGCGGGGGTTCTAGCACAGATACGCAGTATTTT. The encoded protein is CAISLWGSGGSSTDTQYF.

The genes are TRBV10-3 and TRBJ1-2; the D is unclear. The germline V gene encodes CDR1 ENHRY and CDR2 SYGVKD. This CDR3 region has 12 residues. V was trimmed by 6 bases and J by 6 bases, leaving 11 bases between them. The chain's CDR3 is CAIRVLNDGYTF. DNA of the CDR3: TGTGCCATCAGAGTACTCAACGATGGCTACACCTTC.

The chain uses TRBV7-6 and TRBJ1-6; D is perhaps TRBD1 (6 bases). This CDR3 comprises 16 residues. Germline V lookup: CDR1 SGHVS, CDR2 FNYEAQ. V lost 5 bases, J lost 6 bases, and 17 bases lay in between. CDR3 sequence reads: CASSPTGGPVNSPLHF. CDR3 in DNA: TGTGCCAGCAGCCCAACCGGGGGGCCGGTTAATTCACCCCTCCACTTT.

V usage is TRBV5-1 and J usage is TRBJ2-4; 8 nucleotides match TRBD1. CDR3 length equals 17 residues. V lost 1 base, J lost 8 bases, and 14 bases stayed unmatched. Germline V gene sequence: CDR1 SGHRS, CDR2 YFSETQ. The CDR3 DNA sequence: TGCGCCAGCAGCTTGAATGGACAGGGCCCCATAGAGGACATTCAGTACTTC. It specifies CASSLNGQGPIEDIQYF.

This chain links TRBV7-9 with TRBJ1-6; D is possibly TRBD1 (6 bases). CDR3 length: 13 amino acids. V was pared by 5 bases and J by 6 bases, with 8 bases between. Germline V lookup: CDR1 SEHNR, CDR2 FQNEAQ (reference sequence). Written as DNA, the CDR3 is TGTGCCAGCAGCCTACAGGGTAATTCACCCCTCCACTTT. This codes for CASSLQGNSPLHF.

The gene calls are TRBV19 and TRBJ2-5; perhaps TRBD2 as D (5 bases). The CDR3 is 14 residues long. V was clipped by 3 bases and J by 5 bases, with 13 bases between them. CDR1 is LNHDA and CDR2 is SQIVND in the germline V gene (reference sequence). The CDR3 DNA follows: TGTGCCAGTAGTATGTCAGTCGGGGAGGAGACCCAGTACTTC. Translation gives CASSMSVGEETQYF.

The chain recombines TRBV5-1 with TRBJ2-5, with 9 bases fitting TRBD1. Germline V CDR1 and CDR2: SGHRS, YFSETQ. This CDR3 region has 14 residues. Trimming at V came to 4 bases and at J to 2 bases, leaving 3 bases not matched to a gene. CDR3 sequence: CASSPGTGQETQYF. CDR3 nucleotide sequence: TGCGCCAGCAGCCCCGGGACAGGGCAAGAGACCCAGTACTTC.